Presented here are 22 T cell receptor beta chains from one specimen sequenced in a study of shared clonotypes between healthy human individuals. Measured with immunoSEQ multiplex PCR; TCRdb has only the in-frame clones, and not every one. The data contain about 2.4 million clones, over 85% of them singletons. Sequencing used naive CD4+ T cells from PBMCs. The subset here: CD45RA+ positively selected. Receptors originate from a man aged 18 to 29 in good health. Some clones in this sample may be carry-over from other donors' samples.

This chain connects TRBV4-2 to TRBJ2-7; D ambiguous. The CDR3 totals 16 residues. The V end was cut by 1 base, the J end by 4 bases, with 17 bases between. CDR1 is LGHNA, CDR2 YNFKEQ, per germline. CDR3 in DNA: TGTGCCAGCAGCCAAGGGGCCACAAGGAGTGCGTACGAGCAGTACTTC. It yields the protein CASSQGATRSAYEQYF.

The chain couples TRBV5-1 to TRBJ2-7; D is unclear. Per the germline V gene, CDR1 is SGHRS and CDR2 is YFSETQ. The length of the CDR3 is 16 residues. Trimming left V 1 base short and J 0 bases short, with 14 bases between. The CDR3 loop is CASSLKERFDSYEQYF. In nucleotides, the CDR3 is TGCGCCAGCAGCTTGAAGGAACGGTTTGACTCCTACGAGCAGTACTTC.

The rearrangement joins TRBV6-1 to TRBJ1-2, with TRBD1 as a possible D gene (6 bases). Germline V lookup: CDR1 MNHNS, CDR2 SASEGT. V dropped 5 bases and J dropped 11 bases, with 21 bases sitting between them. The CDR3 has 14 residues. CDR3 bases: TGTGCCAGCAGTACGCAGAGGGAGGGGGGGTGGTACACCTTC. It is translated as CASSTQREGGWYTF.

As concerns this clone: The sample carries other DNA sequences with the same CDR3. The CDR3 coding sequence is TGCGCCAGCAGCCAAGATCAGGTGGCAGGGGGTAACTACGAGCAGTACTTC. The encoded protein is CASSQDQVAGGNYEQYF. V gene TRBV4-3 combines with J gene TRBJ2-7, with TRBD1 matching 7 bases. The CDR3 covers 17 residues. Trimming cost V 0 bases and J 3 bases; bases outside gene matches: 11. Looked up from germline, CDR1 is LGHNA and CDR2 is YSLEER.

The chain combines TRBV6-6 with TRBJ2-5, with D perhaps given as TRBD1 or TRBD2 (6 bases each). The length of the CDR3 is 16 residues. Germline assignment: CDR1 MNHNY and CDR2 SVGAGI (reference sequence). V lost 2 bases and J 5 bases, leaving 18 bases between the germline ends. The DNA for the CDR3 is TGTGCCAGCAGTTACATTGGGGGGCCAGGGCATGAGACCCAGTACTTC. Translated, it gives CASSYIGGPGHETQYF.

The chain couples TRBV18 to TRBJ1-5; D may be TRBD1 (6 bases). The CDR3 runs 15 residues. Germline V lookup: CDR1 KGHSH, CDR2 LQKENI. Trimming cost V 3 bases and J 5 bases, with 14 bases left between them. Written as DNA, the CDR3 is TGTGCCAGCTCACCTACACTACAGGGAGATCAGCCCCAGCATTTT. It yields the protein CASSPTLQGDQPQHF.

The genes are TRBV28 and TRBJ1-2, with TRBD1 as a possible D gene (6 bases). The CDR3 is 15 amino acids. CDR1 and CDR2 from the germline V gene are MDHEN and SYDVKM. V gave up 6 bases and J gave up 7 bases, with 21 bases separating them. CDR3 in amino acids: CASSLDRTVRSGYTF. CDR3 in DNA: TGTGCCAGCAGCTTAGACCGGACAGTTCGAAGTGGCTACACCTTC.

The J gene is TRBJ2-3, the V gene TRBV5-1, with 8 bases identical to TRBD2. The CDR3 has 17 amino acids. The germline CDR1 and CDR2 sequences are SGHRS and YFSETQ. V lost 4 bases to trimming and J lost 7 bases; unmatched junction nucleotides: 17. The CDR3 loop reads CASSDIAGTSAVHTQYF. CDR3 nucleotide sequence: TGCGCCAGCAGCGACATTGCCGGGACTAGTGCTGTTCATACGCAGTATTTT.

The chain is built from TRBV7-2 and TRBJ2-5; TRBD1 aligns across 7 bases. V dropped 1 base and J dropped 1; count of bases not matched to a gene: 6. Germline-derived CDR1 and CDR2 are SGHTA and FQGNSA. CDR3 size: 16 residues. This CDR3 reads CASSLVGTVTQETQYF. CDR3 nucleotide sequence: TGTGCCAGCAGCTTAGTGGGGACAGTAACCCAAGAGACCCAGTACTTC. Together with reference TRBV7-2 and TRBJ2-5, the CDR3 gives the full variable domain: GAGVSQSPSNKVTEKGKDVELRCDPISGHTALYWYRQSLGQGLEFLIYFQGNSAPDKSGLPSDRFSAERTGGSVSTLTIQRTQQEDSAVYLCASSLVGTVTQETQYFGPGTRLLVL.

The chain joins TRBV7-9 to TRBJ2-7; TRBD2 matches 11 bases. The CDR3 extends over 15 amino acids. Germline V CDR1 and CDR2: SEHNR, FQNEAQ (reference sequence). J was trimmed by 3 bases and V by 5 bases; bases with no gene match: 6. CDR3 in amino acids: CASSPFLAGGYEQYF. DNA for the CDR3: TGTGCCAGCAGCCCCTTCCTAGCGGGAGGCTACGAGCAGTACTTC.

Details on this clone: The identical CDR3 is also encoded by other nucleotide sequences in the sample. This chain links TRBV6-6 with TRBJ2-1; D gene unclear. This CDR3 region has 12 residues. CDR1 MNHNY and CDR2 SVGAGI come from the germline V gene (reference sequence). Trimming removed 6 bases at V and 5 bases at J, with 8 bases between. CDR3 amino acids: CASSPGNNEQFF. The CDR3, as DNA: TGTGCCAGCAGCCCGGGTAACAATGAGCAGTTCTTC.

This clone has a single count. The gene calls are TRBV28 and TRBJ1-3, with D maybe TRBD1 (5 bases). From germline, CDR1 is MDHEN and CDR2 SYDVKM. The ends were cut back, 5 bases at V and 3 bases at J, with 23 bases in the middle. The CDR3 is 18 residues long. The CDR3 loop is CASSLYPGRALGGNTIYF. In DNA form, the CDR3 reads TGTGCCAGCAGTCTCTATCCGGGACGGGCCCTGGGTGGAAACACCATATATTTT.

The rearrangement uses TRBV29-1 and TRBJ2-1; D is perhaps TRBD1 (6 bases). Germline V gene sequence: CDR1 SQVTM, CDR2 ANQGSEA. Trimming pared 4 bases from V and 2 bases from J, leaving 12 bases between. This CDR3 is built from 14 residues. CDR3 nucleotide sequence: TGCAGCGTTGCCGGACAGAGGGCCTACAATGAGCAGTTCTTC. This sequence encodes CSVAGQRAYNEQFF.

The rearrangement links TRBV5-1 to TRBJ2-7; 9 bases agree with TRBD1. CDR1 and CDR2 from the germline V gene are SGHRS and YFSETQ. The V and J ends lost 4 bases and 4 bases, in that order; junction bases with no gene match: 9. This CDR3 has 15 residues. The CDR3 here is CASSRGGQGRYEQYF. DNA of the CDR3: TGCGCCAGCAGCCGAGGTGGACAGGGGCGGTACGAGCAGTACTTC.

This chain uses TRBV4-1 with TRBJ2-1, with 9 bases identical to TRBD1. V shed 3 bases, J shed 7 bases, and the junction held 10 bases outside the gene matches. This CDR3 comprises 16 residues. Germline assignment: CDR1 MGHRA and CDR2 YSYEKL. The CDR3, as DNA: TGCGCCAGCAGCCAGGGCATGGACAGGGGTTTGAATGAGCAGTTCTTC. Residues: CASSQGMDRGLNEQFF.

With respect to this clone: The sample holds other DNA sequences that translate to the same CDR3. The rearrangement links TRBV7-9 to TRBJ2-3, with 8 bases that match TRBD2. V lost 4 bases and J lost 1; bases outside the gene matches: 7. CDR3 length equals 16 residues. Germline lookup yields CDR1 SEHNR and CDR2 FQNEAQ (reference sequence). This CDR3 is CASSSGLAGRTDTQYF. CDR3 DNA sequence: TGTGCCAGCAGCTCCGGGCTAGCGGGCCGCACAGATACGCAGTATTTT.

The chain uses TRBV30 and TRBJ1-2, with D perhaps matching TRBD1 (6 bases). Germline V lookup: CDR1 GTSNPN, CDR2 SVGIG (reference sequence). V dropped 2 bases and J dropped 0 bases, with 13 bases sitting between them. The CDR3 is made up of 15 amino acids. The CDR3 bases are TGTGCCTGGAGTTCCCCGACAGGAACTAACTATGGCTACACCTTC. This codes for CAWSSPTGTNYGYTF. The full variable domain, completed using reference TRBV30 and TRBJ1-2, is SQTIHQWPATLVQPVGSPLSLECTVEGTSNPNLYWYRQAAGRGLQLLFYSVGIGQISSEVPQNLSASRPQDRQFILSSKKLLLSDSGFYLCAWSSPTGTNYGYTFGSGTRLTVV.

The chain carries TRBV6-5 and TRBJ1-2; 8 bases line up with TRBD1. After removal of 2 bases from V and 7 bases from J, the junction contained 3 bases not matched to a gene. Germline V gives CDR1 MNHEY, CDR2 SVGAGI. CDR3 length: 13 amino acids. CDR3 loop: CASSYPDRGGYTF. In nucleotides, the CDR3 is TGTGCCAGCAGTTACCCTGACAGGGGTGGCTACACCTTC.

In the case of this clone: Other DNA sequences from this sample encode an identical CDR3 as well. The chain employs TRBV9 and TRBJ2-1; TRBD2 is a possible D gene (6 bases). The CDR3 consists of 15 residues. V lost 1 base to trimming and J lost 1 base, with 9 bases between them. The germline V gene has CDR1 SGDLS and CDR2 YYNGEE. This CDR3 is CASSVRAGSYNEQFF. The CDR3 DNA is TGTGCCAGCAGCGTACGGGCGGGGTCCTACAATGAGCAGTTCTTC.

The chain couples TRBV11-2 to TRBJ1-2, with a tentative D call TRBD1 (5 bases). The CDR3 totals 13 residues. Germline CDR1 reads SGHAT; CDR2 reads FQNNGV. The germline V and J ends were trimmed by 5 bases and 5 bases, with 12 bases remaining between them. CDR3 coding DNA: TGTGCCAGCAGCCCAGACAGACTATATGGCTACACCTTC. Residues: CASSPDRLYGYTF.

The chain has TRBV5-5 and TRBJ2-5; D gene ambiguous. The CDR3 loop spans 13 amino acids. Looked up from germline, CDR1 is SGHKS and CDR2 is YYEKEE (reference sequence). V lost 1 base, J lost 4 bases, and 8 bases lay in between. The CDR3 bases are TGTGCCAGCAGCTTGCTAGGGCGAGAGACCCAGTACTTC. Translation gives CASSLLGRETQYF.

The gene calls are TRBV28 and TRBJ1-4, with D possibly TRBD1 on 5 matching bases. Trimming stripped 3 bases from V and 4 bases from J, with 12 bases between. The CDR3 runs 15 residues. Germline CDR1 and CDR2: MDHEN and SYDVKM. The CDR3 region is CASSFRVPGNEKLFF. The CDR3 DNA reads TGTGCCAGCAGTTTCAGGGTCCCTGGTAATGAAAAACTGTTTTTT.